A selection of T cell receptor beta chains follows, all from one sample in a study of T cell responses to AZD1222 COVID-19 vaccine. Sequenced by immunoSEQ multiplex PCR; TCRdb stores in-frame clones only, minus some. The sample has about 90,000 clones, around nine tenths seen once. The specimen comprised peripheral blood, sampled on day 0 of AZD1222 vaccination. These receptor sequences come from an adult in good health. Each CDR3 is given with its conserved first and last residue. The order of the fields is D gene, V gene, clone size, CDR3 length, J gene, CDR3 DNA, CDR3 protein. A D gene is named only where the DNA matches it firmly. Only some rows state a clone size, as once, few, many or a class for expanded clones.

>.|TRBV28|.|17|TRBJ1-3
TGTGCCAGCAGTTTATTCAGAGCAAACAGGGCTGGAAACACCATATATTTT
CASSLFRANRAGNTIYF
>TRBD2|TRBV6-6|.|17|TRBJ2-1
TGTGCCAGCAGTCGCGGGACTAGCGGGACCCTCTACAATGAGCAGTTCTTC
CASSRGTSGTLYNEQFF
>.|TRBV4-1|.|15|TRBJ2-7
TGCGCCAGCAGCCACCTGACAGCCCGCTCCTACGAGCAGTACTTC
CASSHLTARSYEQYF
>TRBD1|TRBV27|.|15|TRBJ2-1
TGTGCCAGCAGTTTACGGACAGGGGCCTACAATGAGCAGTTCTTC
CASSLRTGAYNEQFF
>TRBD1|TRBV27|.|14|TRBJ2-2
TGTGCCAGCCAGGGACAGGGTAGAGCCGGGGAGCTGTTTTTT
CASQGQGRAGELFF
>TRBD1|TRBV9|.|14|TRBJ1-2
TGTGCCAGCAGCCCGGGACAGGGTAACTATGGCTACACCTTC
CASSPGQGNYGYTF
>.|TRBV7-2|.|17|TRBJ1-1
TGTGCCAGCAGCTTAGAAGCAGGGTTAAGTAGGAACACTGAAGCTTTCTTT
CASSLEAGLSRNTEAFF
>TRBD1|TRBV24-1|.|17|TRBJ1-2
TGTGCCACCAGTGGGCGGTGGACAGGGGGCTCGGACTATGGCTACACCTTC
CATSGRWTGGSDYGYTF
>TRBD1|TRBV2|few|16|TRBJ2-6
TGTGCCAGCAGCTTCGACAGGGCGGCCGGGGCCAACGTCCTGACTTTC
CASSFDRAAGANVLTF
>.|TRBV28|.|14|TRBJ1-5
TGTGCCAGCAGCCTACCGAAGACGGATCAGCCCCAGCATTTT
CASSLPKTDQPQHF
>.|TRBV28|.|14|TRBJ1-5
TGTGCCAGCAGTTTGCCCCCTGGCGATCAGCCCCAGCATTTT
CASSLPPGDQPQHF
>TRBD1|TRBV27|.|15|TRBJ1-1
TGTGCCAGCAGTGTGGCAGGGGGCCCGAACACTGAAGCTTTCTTT
CASSVAGGPNTEAFF
>.|TRBV18|once|16|TRBJ2-7
TGTGCCAGCTCACCTTTAGGACCGAGAGGAGCCTACGAGCAGTACTTC
CASSPLGPRGAYEQYF
>TRBD2|TRBV6-5|.|16|TRBJ2-7
TGTGCCAGCAGTTACCCTCGGACTAGCGGGACCTACGAGCAGTACTTC
CASSYPRTSGTYEQYF
>.|TRBV12-5|.|14|TRBJ2-1
TGTGCTAGTGGTTTGTTGGGACGGGACAATGAGCAGTTCTTC
CASGLLGRDNEQFF
>.|TRBV10-1|.|14|TRBJ1-6
TGCGCCAGCAGTGAGATGGACGCAAGTTCACCCCTCCACTTT
CASSEMDASSPLHF
>.|TRBV7-2|.|15|TRBJ1-2
TGTGCCAGCAGCCCCGGACAACAGCAACTCTATGGCTACACCTTC
CASSPGQQQLYGYTF
>TRBD2|TRBV6-5|.|15|TRBJ2-2
TGTGCCAGCAGGCCGACTAGCGGGAGGTCCGGGGAGCTGTTTTTT
CASRPTSGRSGELFF
>.|TRBV19|.|19|TRBJ2-2
TGTGCCAGTAGTATAGTCGGGACTAGGGGGCCCTTGAGCACCGGGGAGCTGTTTTTT
CASSIVGTRGPLSTGELFF
>.|TRBV28|.|11|TRBJ2-5
TGTGCCAGCACCCCGCGAATAACCCAGTACTTC
CASTPRITQYF
>.|TRBV24-1|.|15|TRBJ2-3
TGTGCCACCAGCAAACCACTAGCAGGGACAGATACGCAGTATTTT
CATSKPLAGTDTQYF
>.|TRBV19|.|16|TRBJ1-1
TGTGCCAGTAGTAGGGGTGGAGGGCCGGGGAACACTGAAGCTTTCTTT
CASSRGGGPGNTEAFF
>.|TRBV7-9|.|19|TRBJ1-6
TGTGCCAGCAGCTTAGCCTTCGGGAGTCGGAGCCCCTATAATTCACCCCTCCACTTT
CASSLAFGSRSPYNSPLHF
>TRBD2|TRBV7-8|.|17|TRBJ2-1
TGTGCCAGCAGCCGACCCCGGACTAGCGGTACCTACAATGAGCAGTTCTTC
CASSRPRTSGTYNEQFF
>.|TRBV27|.|15|TRBJ2-1
TGTGCCAGCAGATCTAGCCAAAGTTACTACAATGAGCAGTTCTTC
CASRSSQSYYNEQFF
>TRBD1|TRBV4-1|once|15|TRBJ1-2
TGCGCCAGCAGCCACCGGGACAGGGAAAGGAATGGCTACACCTTC
CASSHRDRERNGYTF
>.|TRBV19|.|13|TRBJ2-5
TGTGCCAGTAGTCTGTGGGACTCGGAGACCCAGTACTTC
CASSLWDSETQYF
>.|TRBV18|.|15|TRBJ2-2
TGTGCCAGCTCACCAGTTTGGCTTGACACCGGGGAGCTGTTTTTT
CASSPVWLDTGELFF
>TRBD2|TRBV29-1|.|13|TRBJ2-7
TGCAGCGTTGCGGCGGGAGGGAACTACGAGCAGTACTTC
CSVAAGGNYEQYF
>TRBD2|TRBV15|.|15|TRBJ2-7
TGTGCCACCAGCATAGGACTAGCGGGGACCTACGAGCAGTACTTC
CATSIGLAGTYEQYF
>.|TRBV15|few|11|TRBJ1-3
TGTGCCGCTTCCTCTGGAAACACCATATATTTT
CAASSGNTIYF
>TRBD2|TRBV7-9|.|16|TRBJ2-4
TGTGCCAGCAGCCTCGGACTAGCGGGAGGGCCGGGCATTCAGTACTTC
CASSLGLAGGPGIQYF
>TRBD1|TRBV7-8|.|16|TRBJ2-7
TGTGCCAGCAGCTCGCCTACAGGGGCAAAGTCCTACGAGCAGTACTTC
CASSSPTGAKSYEQYF
>TRBD1|TRBV2|.|13|TRBJ1-1
TGTGCCAGCAGTCCGAGGGGGCCCACTGAAGCTTTCTTT
CASSPRGPTEAFF
>.|TRBV6-5|.|14|TRBJ1-4
TGTGCCAGCAGTACAGACTGGTTTAATGAAAAACTGTTTTTT
CASSTDWFNEKLFF